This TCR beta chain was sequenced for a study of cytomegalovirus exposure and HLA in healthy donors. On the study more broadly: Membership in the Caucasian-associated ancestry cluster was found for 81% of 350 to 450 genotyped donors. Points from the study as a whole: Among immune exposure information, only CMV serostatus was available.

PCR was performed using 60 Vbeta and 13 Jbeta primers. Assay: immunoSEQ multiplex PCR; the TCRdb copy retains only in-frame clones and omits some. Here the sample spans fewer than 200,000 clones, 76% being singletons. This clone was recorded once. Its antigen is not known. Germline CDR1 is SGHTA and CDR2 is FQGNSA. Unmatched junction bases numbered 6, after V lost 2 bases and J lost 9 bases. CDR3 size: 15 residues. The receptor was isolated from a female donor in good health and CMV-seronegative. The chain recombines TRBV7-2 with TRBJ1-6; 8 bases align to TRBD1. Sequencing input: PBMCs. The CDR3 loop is CASSLTGQGGSPLHF. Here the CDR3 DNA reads TGTGCCAGCAGCTTAACTGGACAGGGAGGTTCACCCCTCCACTTT.